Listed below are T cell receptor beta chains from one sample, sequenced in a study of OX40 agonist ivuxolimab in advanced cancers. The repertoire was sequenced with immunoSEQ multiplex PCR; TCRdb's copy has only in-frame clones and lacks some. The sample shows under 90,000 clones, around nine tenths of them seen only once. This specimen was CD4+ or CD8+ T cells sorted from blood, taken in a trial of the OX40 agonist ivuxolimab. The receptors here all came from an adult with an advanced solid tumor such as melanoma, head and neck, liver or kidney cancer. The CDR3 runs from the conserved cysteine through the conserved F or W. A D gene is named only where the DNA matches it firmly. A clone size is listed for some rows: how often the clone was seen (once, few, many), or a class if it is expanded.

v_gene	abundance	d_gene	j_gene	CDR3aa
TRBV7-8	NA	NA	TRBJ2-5	CASSPLLGQSLGTQYF
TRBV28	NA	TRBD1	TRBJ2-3	CASSTSDREGTDTQYF
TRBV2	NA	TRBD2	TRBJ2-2	CASIGGTSGRGAGELFF
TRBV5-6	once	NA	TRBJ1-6	CASSPMDPWIGARDSPLHF
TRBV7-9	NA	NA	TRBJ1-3	CASSSTGSYNTIYF
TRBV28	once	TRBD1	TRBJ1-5	CASRTSGGYQPQHF
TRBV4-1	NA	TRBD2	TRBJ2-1	CASSQEGTGTSGHNEQFF
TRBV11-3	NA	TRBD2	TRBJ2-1	CASSPTAGGFNEQFF
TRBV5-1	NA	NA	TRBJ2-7	CASSLVAGSYEQYF
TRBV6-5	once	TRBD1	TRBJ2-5	CASSRDRAETQYF
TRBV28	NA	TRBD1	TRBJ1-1	CALGQGTMNTEAFF
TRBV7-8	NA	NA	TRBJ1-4	CASSLVFGTATNEKLFF
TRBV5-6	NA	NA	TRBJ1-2	CASSLGRGGANGYTF
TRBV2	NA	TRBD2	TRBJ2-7	CASRHDWTSGGSYEQYF
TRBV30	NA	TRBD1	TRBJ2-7	CAWTHPPTGAKQYF
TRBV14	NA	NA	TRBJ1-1	CASSHQTTAEAFF
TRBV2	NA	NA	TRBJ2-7	CASSPRWWEQYF
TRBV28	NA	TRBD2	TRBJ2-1	CASSWSGTGNNEQFF
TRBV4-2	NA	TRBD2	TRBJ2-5	CASSPAGAETQYF
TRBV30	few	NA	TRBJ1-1	CAWSVLRQNTEAFF
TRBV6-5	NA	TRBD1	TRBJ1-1	CASSPGGTEAFF
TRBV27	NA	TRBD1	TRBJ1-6	CASSLRQGNSPLHF
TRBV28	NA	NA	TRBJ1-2	CASSLIRGTMGYTF
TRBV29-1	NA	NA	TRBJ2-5	CSVADSAQETQYF
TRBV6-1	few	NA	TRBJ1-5	CASSLQASNQPQHF
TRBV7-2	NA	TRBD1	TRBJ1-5	CASSLALTGGNQPQHF
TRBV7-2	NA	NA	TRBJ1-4	CASSFTAADEKLFF
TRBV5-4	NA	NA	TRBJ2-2	CASSLTGVPGELFF
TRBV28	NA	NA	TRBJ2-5	CASSSGLGQYF
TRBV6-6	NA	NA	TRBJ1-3	CASTLGLTGNTIYF
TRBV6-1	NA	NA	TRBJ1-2	CASRGDSGENYGYTF
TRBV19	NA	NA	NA	CASSIDQRKSYEQYF
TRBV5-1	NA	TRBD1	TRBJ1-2	CASSTGQSYGYTF
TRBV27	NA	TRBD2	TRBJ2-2	CASSPRLAGGPGGELFF
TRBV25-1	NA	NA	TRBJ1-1	CASSEAGTENTEAFF
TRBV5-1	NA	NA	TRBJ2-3	CASSLASGQGDSWGTDTQYF
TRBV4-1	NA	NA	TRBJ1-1	CASSQVQGRPEAFF